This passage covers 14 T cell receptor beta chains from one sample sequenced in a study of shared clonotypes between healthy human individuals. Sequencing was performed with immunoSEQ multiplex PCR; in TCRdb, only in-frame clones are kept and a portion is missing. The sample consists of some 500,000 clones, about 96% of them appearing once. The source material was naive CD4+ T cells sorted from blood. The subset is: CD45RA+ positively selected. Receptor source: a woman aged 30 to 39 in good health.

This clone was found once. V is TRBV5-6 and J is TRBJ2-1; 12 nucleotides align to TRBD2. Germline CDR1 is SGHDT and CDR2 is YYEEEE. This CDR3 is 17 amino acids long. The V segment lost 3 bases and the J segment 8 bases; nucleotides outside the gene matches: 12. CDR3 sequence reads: CASSSGLAGREGHEQFF. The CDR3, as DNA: TGTGCCAGCAGCTCCGGACTAGCGGGGCGGGAGGGCCATGAGCAGTTCTTC.

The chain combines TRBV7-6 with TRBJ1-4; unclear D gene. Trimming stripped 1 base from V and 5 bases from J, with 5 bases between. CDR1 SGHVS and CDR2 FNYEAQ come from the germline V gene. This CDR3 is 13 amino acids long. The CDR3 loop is CASSLEVNEKLFF. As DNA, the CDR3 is TGTGCCAGCAGCTTAGAGGTCAATGAAAAACTGTTTTTT.

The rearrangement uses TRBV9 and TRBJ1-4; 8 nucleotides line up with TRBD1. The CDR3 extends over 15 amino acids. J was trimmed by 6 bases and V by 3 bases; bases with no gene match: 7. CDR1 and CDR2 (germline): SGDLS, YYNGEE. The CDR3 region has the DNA TGTGCCAGCAGCGCGGGGACAGGATCCCATGAAAAACTGTTTTTT. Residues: CASSAGTGSHEKLFF.

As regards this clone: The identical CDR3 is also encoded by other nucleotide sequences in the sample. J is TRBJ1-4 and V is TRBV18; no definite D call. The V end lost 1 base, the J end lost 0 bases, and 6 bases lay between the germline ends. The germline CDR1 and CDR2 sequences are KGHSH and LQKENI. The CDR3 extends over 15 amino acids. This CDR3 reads CASSPQEATNEKLFF. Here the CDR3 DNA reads TGTGCCAGCTCACCACAGGAGGCAACTAATGAAAAACTGTTTTTT.

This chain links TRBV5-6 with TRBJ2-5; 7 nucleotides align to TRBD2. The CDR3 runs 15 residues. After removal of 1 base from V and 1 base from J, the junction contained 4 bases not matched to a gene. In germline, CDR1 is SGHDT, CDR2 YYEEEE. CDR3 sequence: CASSLRSSGQETQYF. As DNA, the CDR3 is TGTGCCAGCAGCTTGAGGTCTAGCGGCCAAGAGACCCAGTACTTC.

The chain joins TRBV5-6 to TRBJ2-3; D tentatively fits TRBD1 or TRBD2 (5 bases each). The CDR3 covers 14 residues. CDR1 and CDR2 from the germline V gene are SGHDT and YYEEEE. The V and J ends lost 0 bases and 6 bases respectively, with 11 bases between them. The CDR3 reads CASSLVGTGDTQYF. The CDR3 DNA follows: TGTGCCAGCAGCTTGGTTGGGACGGGCGATACGCAGTATTTT.

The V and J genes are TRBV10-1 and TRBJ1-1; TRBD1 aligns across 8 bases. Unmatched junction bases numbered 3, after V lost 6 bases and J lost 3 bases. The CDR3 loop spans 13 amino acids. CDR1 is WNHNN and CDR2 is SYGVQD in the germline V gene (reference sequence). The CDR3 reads CASSRGQDTEAFF. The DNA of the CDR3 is TGCGCCAGCAGCAGGGGGCAGGACACTGAAGCTTTCTTT.

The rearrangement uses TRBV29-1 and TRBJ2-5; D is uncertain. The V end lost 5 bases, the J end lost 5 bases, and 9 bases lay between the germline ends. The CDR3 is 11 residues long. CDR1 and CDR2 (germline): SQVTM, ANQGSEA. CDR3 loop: CSVRRWETQYF. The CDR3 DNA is TGCAGCGTTCGAAGGTGGGAGACCCAGTACTTC.

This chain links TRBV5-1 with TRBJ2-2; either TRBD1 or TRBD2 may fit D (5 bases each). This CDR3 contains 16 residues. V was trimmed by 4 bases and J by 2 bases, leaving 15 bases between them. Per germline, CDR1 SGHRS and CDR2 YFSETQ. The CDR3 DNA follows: TGCGCCAGCAGCCGAACCGGGACGACCAACACCGGGGAGCTGTTTTTT. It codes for CASSRTGTTNTGELFF.

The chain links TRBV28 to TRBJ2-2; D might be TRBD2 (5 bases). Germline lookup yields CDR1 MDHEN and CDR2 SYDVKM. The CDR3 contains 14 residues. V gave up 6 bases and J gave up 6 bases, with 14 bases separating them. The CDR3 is CASSPGVWAGELFF. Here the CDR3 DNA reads TGTGCCAGCAGCCCCGGGGTGTGGGCCGGGGAGCTGTTTTTT.

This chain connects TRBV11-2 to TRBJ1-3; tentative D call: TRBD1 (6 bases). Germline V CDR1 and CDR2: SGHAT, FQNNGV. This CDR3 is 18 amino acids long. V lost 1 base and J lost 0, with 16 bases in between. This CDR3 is CASSLVGGQAGSGNTIYF. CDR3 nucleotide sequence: TGTGCCAGCAGCTTAGTGGGGGGGCAGGCCGGCTCTGGAAACACCATATATTTT.

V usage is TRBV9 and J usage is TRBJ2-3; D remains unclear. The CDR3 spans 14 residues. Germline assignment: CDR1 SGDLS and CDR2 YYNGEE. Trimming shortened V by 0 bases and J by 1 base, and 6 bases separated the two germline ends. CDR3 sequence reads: CASSVDTRTDTQYF. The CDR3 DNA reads TGTGCCAGCAGCGTAGATACCCGCACAGATACGCAGTATTTT.

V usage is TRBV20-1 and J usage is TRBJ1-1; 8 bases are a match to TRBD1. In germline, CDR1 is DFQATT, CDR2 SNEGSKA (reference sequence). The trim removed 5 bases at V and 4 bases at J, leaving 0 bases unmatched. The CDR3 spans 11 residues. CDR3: CSADRGTEAFF. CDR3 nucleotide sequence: TGCAGTGCTGACAGGGGCACTGAAGCTTTCTTT.

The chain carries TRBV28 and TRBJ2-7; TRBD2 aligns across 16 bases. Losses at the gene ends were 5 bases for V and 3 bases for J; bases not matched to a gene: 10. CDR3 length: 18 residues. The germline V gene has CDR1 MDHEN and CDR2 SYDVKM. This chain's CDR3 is CASSAPGTSGRALYEQYF. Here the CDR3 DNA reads TGTGCCAGCAGTGCCCCCGGGACTAGCGGGAGGGCCCTCTACGAGCAGTACTTC. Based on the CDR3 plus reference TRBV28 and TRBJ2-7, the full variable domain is DVKVTQSSRYLVKRTGEKVFLECVQDMDHENMFWYRQDPGLGLRLIYFSYDVKMKEKGDIPEGYSVSREKKERFSLILESASTNQTSMYLCASSAPGTSGRALYEQYFGPGTRLTVT.